One sample yielded the 18 T cell receptor beta chains listed below, sequenced in a study of blood T cells in healthy people across ages (dated by TCRdb to the mid-2010s). Library creation used 5' RACE. A second PCR of about 6 to 12 cycles was performed with a sample-barcoded 5' primer and a J-beta primer mix. TCRdb applied fastp at Q25 and MiXCR to the public reads, then kept only in-frame beta chains. For every CDR3 protein sequence, its rows merge into one entry that carries the most common genes and DNA. The sample has fewer than 2 million distinct CDR3 sequences on record, about 39% of them singletons. The top ten constitute roughly 24% of the sample. The sample taken for sequencing was blood. These receptors originate from a human donor in good health.

This clonotype has more than one count but fewer than ten. The chain couples TRBV12-3 or TRBV12-4 to TRBJ2-7; 9 bases align to TRBD1. Unmatched junction bases numbered 15, after V lost 3 bases and J lost 3 bases. CDR3 size: 18 residues. The CDR3 loop is CASSFYEAPGTGIYEQYF. CDR3 DNA sequence: TGTGCCAGCAGTTTTTATGAGGCGCCGGGGACAGGGATCTACGAGCAGTACTTC.

The CDR3 is CSVRTGGEPQHF. DNA for the CDR3: TGCAGCGTTAGGACAGGTGGGGAGCCCCAGCATTTT. This sequence joins TRBV29-1 and TRBJ1-5; 7 bases are a match to TRBD1. The CDR3 is 12 residues long. Germline lookup yields CDR1 SQVTM and CDR2 ANQGSEA. Trimming cost V 5 bases and J 8 bases; bases outside gene matches: 6.

A few counts support this clonotype. The genes are TRBV7-2 and TRBJ2-1, with D tentatively TRBD1 or TRBD2 (6 bases each). Per germline, CDR1 SGHTA and CDR2 FQGNSA. V was shortened by 7 bases and J by 1 base, with 11 bases between the two germline ends. The CDR3 contains 14 residues. CDR3 region: CASTGAGSYNEQFF. CDR3 bases: TGTGCCAGCACGGGGGCTGGTTCCTACAATGAGCAGTTCTTC.

This clonotype appeared once. The chain links TRBV30 to TRBJ2-6, with D unclear. The germline V and J ends were trimmed by 3 bases and 1 base, with 4 bases remaining between them. Germline CDR1 reads GTSNPN; CDR2 reads SVGIG (reference sequence). The CDR3 runs 13 residues. CDR3 nucleotides: TGTGCCTGGAGGGGATCTGGGGCCAACGTCCTGACTTTC. This sequence encodes CAWRGSGANVLTF.

This sequence joins TRBV14 and TRBJ1-2; D gene ambiguous. CDR3 length: 13 amino acids. V lost 5 bases to trimming and J lost 10 bases, with 17 bases between them. Germline assignment: CDR1 SGHDN and CDR2 FVKESK. CDR3 sequence reads: CASSSGISLDYTF. The CDR3 DNA reads TGTGCCAGCAGCTCCGGGATATCTCTCGACTACACCTTC.

The genes are TRBV6-6 and TRBJ1-2, with a tentative D call TRBD1 (5 bases). The V end was cut by 2 bases, the J end by 2 bases, with 12 bases between. This CDR3 is built from 15 residues. Germline CDR1 MNHNY, CDR2 SVGAGI (reference sequence). CDR3 protein: CASSYTIWGNYGYTF. The CDR3 DNA sequence: TGTGCCAGCAGTTACACAATTTGGGGCAACTATGGCTACACCTTC.

This clonotype was counted a few times. V and J are TRBV6-6 and TRBJ1-5, with TRBD1 identical over 7 bases. J was trimmed by 4 bases and V by 2 bases; bases with no gene match: 8. CDR1 and CDR2 (germline): MNHNY, SVGAGI (reference sequence). There are 16 residues in the CDR3. CDR3 DNA: TGTGCCAGCAGTTACGATGTACAGGGGCCGAATCAGCCCCAGCATTTT. It encodes CASSYDVQGPNQPQHF.

This clonotype was recorded a few times. This chain links TRBV12-3 or TRBV12-4 with TRBJ2-2; no clear D gene. The CDR3 runs 12 residues. The V gene lost 8 bases and the J gene lost 6 bases, with 10 bases spanning the gap. CDR3 protein: CASADGPGELFF. CDR3 coding DNA: TGTGCCAGCGCGGACGGACCCGGGGAGCTGTTTTTT.

V is TRBV7-9 and J is TRBJ2-7; tentatively, D is TRBD1 (5 bases). Germline CDR1 SEHNR, CDR2 FQNEAQ (reference sequence). V shed 5 bases and J shed 7 bases, with 15 bases lying between them. The CDR3 length is 13 residues. The CDR3 DNA follows: TGTGCCAGCAGCCCTCTGACAGATTTAGAGCAGTACTTC. Translated, it gives CASSPLTDLEQYF.

V and J are TRBV20-1 and TRBJ1-1; 9 bases are a match to TRBD1. Germline V CDR1 and CDR2: DFQATT, SNEGSKA (reference sequence). The CDR3 length is 14 residues. The junction had 9 bases not matched to a gene; V was cut back by 6 bases and J by 4 bases. In DNA form, the CDR3 reads TGCAGTGCCAAGACAGGGGGGGTGTTCACTGAAGCTTTCTTT. Residues: CSAKTGGVFTEAFF.

The chain carries TRBV5-1 and TRBJ2-5; possible D gene TRBD1, 5 bases. The CDR3 covers 14 residues. The germline gives CDR1 SGHRS, CDR2 YFSETQ. V lost 0 bases, J lost 5 bases, and 11 bases lay in between. CDR3 bases: TGCGCCAGCAGCTTGGTGGACAAAGGGGAGACCCAGTACTTC. Its protein product is CASSLVDKGETQYF.

V usage is TRBV9 and J usage is TRBJ2-1; D possibly matches TRBD1 or TRBD2 (6 bases each). The end of the DNA fits TRBJ2-7 better, so the J call may be wrong. The length of the CDR3 is 15 residues. Germline V gene sequence: CDR1 SGDLS, CDR2 YYNGEE. CDR3 in amino acids: CASSVGRGPYNEQYF. CDR3 nucleotides: TGTGCCAGCAGCGTAGGACGGGGGCCCTACAATGAGCAGTACTTC.

This clonotype was detected a few times. The J gene is TRBJ1-2, the V gene TRBV20-1; 9 bases map to TRBD1. Germline loops: CDR1 DFQATT, CDR2 SNEGSKA (reference sequence). V lost 1 base to trimming and J lost 8 bases; unmatched junction nucleotides: 5. This CDR3 spans 13 amino acids. CDR3 loop: CSARGTGALGYTF. CDR3 coding DNA: TGCAGTGCTAGAGGGACAGGGGCACTGGGCTACACCTTC.

This chain connects TRBV10-3 to TRBJ1-2, with D hard to call. The CDR3 loop spans 16 amino acids. Trimming pared 0 bases from V and 6 bases from J, leaving 17 bases between. Germline CDR1 reads ENHRY; CDR2 reads SYGVKD. The CDR3 coding sequence is TGTGCCATCAGTGAGTCCAGGCAGGAAGGTCGTGATGGCTACACCTTC. Amino acid sequence: CAISESRQEGRDGYTF.

The chain employs TRBV24-1 and TRBJ2-1, with D possibly matching TRBD2 (5 bases). Trimming removed 3 bases at V and 9 bases at J, with 17 bases between. CDR1 is KGHDR, CDR2 SFDVKD, per germline. The CDR3 runs 15 residues. The CDR3 bases are TGTGCCACCAGTGATCCCTCTCTACCTGCGGGTGAGCAGTTCTTC. Translation gives CATSDPSLPAGEQFF.

This clonotype was counted only a few times. The rearrangement links TRBV4-2 to TRBJ2-5; a possible D gene is TRBD2 (6 bases). Germline CDR1 is LGHNA and CDR2 is YNFKEQ. Trimming stripped 1 base from V and 5 bases from J, with 17 bases between. The CDR3 runs to 16 residues. Here the CDR3 DNA reads TGTGCCAGCAGCCAAGCCCCTGGGGCTGGGGGGGAGACCCAGTACTTC. This codes for CASSQAPGAGGETQYF.

The chain combines TRBV9 with TRBJ1-2; 9 nucleotides agree with TRBD1. J gave up 5 bases and V 7 bases, and 15 bases lay outside the gene matches. The CDR3 is 16 amino acids. From germline, CDR1 is SGDLS and CDR2 YYNGEE. The CDR3 nucleotides read TGTGCCAGCGGCGGGGACCCGGACAGGGGATGGTATGGCTACACCTTC. It codes for CASGGDPDRGWYGYTF.

This clonotype was seen more than once but under ten times. The rearrangement joins TRBV6-6 to TRBJ2-1; 15 positions agree with TRBD2. Germline CDR1 and CDR2: MNHNY and SVGAGI (reference sequence). The trim removed 6 bases at V and 9 bases at J, leaving 9 bases unmatched. CDR3 length: 16 amino acids. The CDR3 is CASRRGLAGGSGEQFF. The CDR3 DNA reads TGTGCCAGCAGACGCGGACTAGCGGGGGGGTCGGGTGAGCAGTTCTTC.